The 13 T cell receptor beta chains given below trace back to one sample, sequenced in a study of T cell responses to AZD1222 COVID-19 vaccine. Sequencing was performed with immunoSEQ multiplex PCR; in TCRdb, only in-frame clones are kept and a portion is missing. This table holds 150,000 to 200,000 clones, 80% to 95% found once. The sample was peripheral blood, taken on day 0 of AZD1222 vaccination. These receptors were taken from an adult in good health.

The CDR3 loop reads CASSSRGGGYTF. The CDR3 nucleotides read TGTGCCAGCAGCTCCCGGGGGGGCGGCTACACCTTC. This rearrangement joins TRBV7-2 to TRBJ1-2; D possibly corresponds to TRBD1 (6 bases). CDR3 length: 12 residues. The germline V gene has CDR1 SGHTA and CDR2 FQGNSA. Trimming removed 4 bases at V and 8 bases at J, with 11 bases between.

The chain joins TRBV7-3 to TRBJ2-5; 7 bases align to TRBD2. V shed 1 base, J shed 5 bases, and the junction held 4 bases outside the gene matches. CDR1 is SGHTA and CDR2 is FQGTGA in the germline V gene. The CDR3 is made up of 14 amino acids. For the CDR3, the DNA is TGTGCCAGCAGCTTAATGGGAGGGTTCGAGACCCAGTACTTC. Its protein product is CASSLMGGFETQYF.

V and J are TRBV29-1 and TRBJ1-1, with 9 bases lining up with TRBD1. Trimming cost V 6 bases and J 4 bases; bases outside gene matches: 18. Germline V lookup: CDR1 SQVTM, CDR2 ANQGSEA. The CDR3 contains 17 residues. For the CDR3, the DNA is TGCAGCGTCGAGGTTCCGGGACAGGGTCCCTGGGGCACTGAAGCTTTCTTT. Translated: CSVEVPGQGPWGTEAFF.

Only one count was recorded for this clone. CDR3 in amino acids: CAWSPGTGVEKLFF. The CDR3 coding sequence is TGTGCCTGGAGCCCCGGGACAGGGGTGGAAAAACTGTTTTTT. This chain connects TRBV30 to TRBJ1-4, with TRBD1 matching 10 bases. Germline assignment: CDR1 GTSNPN and CDR2 SVGIG (reference sequence). This CDR3 spans 14 amino acids. After removal of 3 bases from V and 8 bases from J, the junction contained 6 bases not matched to a gene.

The chain employs TRBV3-1 (or the pseudogene TRBV3-2) and TRBJ1-6; 9 nucleotides line up with TRBD1. The CDR3 has 16 amino acids. V was pared by 1 base and J by 10 bases, with 8 bases of the junction left unmatched. Germline V gene sequence: CDR1 LGHDT, CDR2 YNNKEL (reference sequence). This chain's CDR3 is CASSQGGGQGGSPLHF. In DNA, the CDR3 is TGTGCCAGCAGCCAAGGGGGGGGACAGGGTGGATCACCCCTCCACTTT.

Of note for this clone: The sample contains more than one DNA sequence encoding this CDR3. The rearrangement uses TRBV3-1 (or the pseudogene TRBV3-2) and TRBJ1-5; D call uncertain. CDR1 LGHDT and CDR2 YNNKEL come from the germline V gene (reference sequence). The CDR3 covers 14 residues. V was shortened by 1 base and J by 2 bases, with 6 bases between the two germline ends. The CDR3 coding sequence is TGTGCCAGCAGCCAAGGGAGTGGCAATCAGCCCCAGCATTTT. This codes for CASSQGSGNQPQHF.

This sequence joins TRBV6-2 or TRBV6-3 and TRBJ2-4; D is ambiguous. V was pared by 0 bases and J by 0 bases, with 6 bases between. CDR1 is MNHEY, CDR2 SVGEGT, per germline. This CDR3 is built from 15 residues. The CDR3 here is CASSYSLLAKNIQYF. CDR3 bases: TGTGCCAGCAGTTACTCCCTACTAGCCAAAAACATTCAGTACTTC.

This chain uses TRBV9 with TRBJ2-3; either TRBD1 or TRBD2 may fit D (7 bases each). The CDR3 has 17 amino acids. Germline V lookup: CDR1 SGDLS, CDR2 YYNGEE. V lost 0 bases and J 0 bases, leaving 14 bases between the germline ends. The CDR3 bases are TGTGCCAGCAGCGTAGGGGGAGGGGGCTTTAGCACAGATACGCAGTATTTT. Residues: CASSVGGGGFSTDTQYF.

The gene calls are TRBV6-1 and TRBJ1-1; D gene ambiguous. V gave up 0 bases and J gave up 3 bases, with 5 bases separating them. Per the germline V gene, CDR1 is MNHNS and CDR2 is SASEGT. The CDR3 is made up of 13 amino acids. The CDR3 is CASSEAWDTEAFF. The CDR3 DNA is TGTGCCAGCAGTGAAGCTTGGGACACTGAAGCTTTCTTT.

The CDR3 here is CASRPGQTVAFF. In DNA form, the CDR3 reads TGTGCCAGCAGACCGGGACAGACAGTTGCTTTCTTT. The V and J genes are TRBV6-6 and TRBJ1-1; 7 nucleotides agree with TRBD1. The CDR3 covers 12 residues. V lost 6 bases, J lost 11 bases, and 9 bases stayed unmatched. Germline V gene sequence: CDR1 MNHNY, CDR2 SVGAGI (reference sequence).

The chain couples TRBV7-9 to TRBJ1-2; weak D call: TRBD1 (6 bases). CDR1 SEHNR and CDR2 FQNEAQ come from the germline V gene (reference sequence). CDR3 length equals 14 residues. Deletions cut 3 bases from V and 6 bases from J, with 14 bases between. CDR3 in amino acids: CASSLADSWDGYTF. The CDR3 DNA is TGTGCCAGCAGCTTGGCGGACAGCTGGGATGGCTACACCTTC.

The chain has TRBV7-9 and TRBJ2-7, with 11 bases aligning to TRBD1. The CDR3 length is 12 residues. The V and J ends lost 4 bases and 9 bases, in that order; junction bases with no gene match: 2. Germline V CDR1 and CDR2: SEHNR, FQNEAQ (reference sequence). The CDR3 nucleotides are TGTGCCAGCAGCTCAGGACAGGGGGCGCAGTACTTC. Its protein is CASSSGQGAQYF.

This clone was observed a few times. This chain connects TRBV5-4 to TRBJ2-7; D remains unclear. The CDR3 spans 11 residues. V was cut by 3 bases and J by 2 bases, with 3 bases left in between. The V gene's germline CDR1 is SGHNT and CDR2 YYREEE (reference sequence). The DNA of the CDR3 is TGTGCCAGCAGCTCAACCTACGAGCAGTACTTC. Residues: CASSSTYEQYF.